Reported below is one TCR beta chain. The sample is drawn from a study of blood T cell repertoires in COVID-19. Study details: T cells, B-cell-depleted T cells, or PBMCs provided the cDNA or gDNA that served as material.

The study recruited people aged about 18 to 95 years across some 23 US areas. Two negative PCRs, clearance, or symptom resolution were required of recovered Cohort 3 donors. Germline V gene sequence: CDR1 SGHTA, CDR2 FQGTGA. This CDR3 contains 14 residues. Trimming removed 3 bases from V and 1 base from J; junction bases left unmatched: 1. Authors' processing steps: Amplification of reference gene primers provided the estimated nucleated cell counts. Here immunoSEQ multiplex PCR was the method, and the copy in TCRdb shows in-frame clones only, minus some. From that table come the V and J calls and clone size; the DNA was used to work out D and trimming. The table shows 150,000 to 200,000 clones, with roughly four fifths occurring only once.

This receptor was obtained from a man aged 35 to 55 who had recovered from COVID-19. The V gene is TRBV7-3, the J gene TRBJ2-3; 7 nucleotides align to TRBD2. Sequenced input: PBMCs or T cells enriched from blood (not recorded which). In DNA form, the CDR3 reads TGTGCCAGCAGCTTCACTAGCGGCACAGATACGCAGTATTTT. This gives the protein CASSFTSGTDTQYF. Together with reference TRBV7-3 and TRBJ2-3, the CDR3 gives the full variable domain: GAGVSQTPSNKVTEKGKYVELRCDPISGHTALYWYRQSLGQGPEFLIYFQGTGAADDSGLPNDRFFAVRPEGSVSTLKIQRTERGDSAVYLCASSFTSGTDTQYFGPGTRLTVL.